This TCR beta chain was identified in a study of T cell responses to AZD1222 COVID-19 vaccine. TCRdb's copy holds only in-frame clones and misses some; the assay was immunoSEQ multiplex PCR. The sample comprises fewer than 180,000 clones, roughly 94% of which are singletons, and about 1.3% rests with the top ten. Trimming took 7 bases from V and 4 from J; bases not matched to a gene: 12. CDR3 length: 15 residues. CDR1 and CDR2 from the germline V gene are LGHDT and YNNKEL (reference sequence). The source material was peripheral blood, sampled on day 0 of AZD1222 vaccination. The rearrangement uses TRBV3-1 (or the pseudogene TRBV3-2) and TRBJ1-2; 7 bases map to TRBD1. The source is an adult in good health. CDR3 nucleotide sequence: TGTGCCAGCACAAAAAGACAGGGAATAGGCTATGGCTACACCTTC. Its protein product is CASTKRQGIGYGYTF.